Presented here are 15 T cell receptor beta chains from one specimen sequenced in a study of T cells after posttransplantation cyclophosphamide (dated by TCRdb to the mid-2010s). Libraries came from the immunoSEQ multiplex PCR assay. TCRdb retrieved this table from immuneACCESS and kept in-frame rearrangements only. Not all clones are present; in checked studies, unresolved V genes account for under half, and no reason is known for the remainder. The table notes roughly 45,000 clones here, none of them singletons. The top ten clones comprise about 2.2% of the sample. Sequencing used PBMCs. The receptors were gathered from a man aged 35-49 years in good health, CMV-negative, and a related stem cell transplant donor.

In its sample, this clone was seen many times. The chain carries TRBV7-3 and TRBJ2-3; 12 bases map to TRBD2. J lost 5 bases, V lost 5 bases, and 5 bases had no gene match. The CDR3 length is 15 residues. The V gene's germline CDR1 is SGHTA and CDR2 FQGTGA. CDR3 region: CASSRLAGEGDTQYF. CDR3 bases: TGTGCCAGCAGCCGACTAGCGGGAGAGGGAGATACGCAGTATTTT.

There are a few counts of this clone. The genes are TRBV5-1 and TRBJ2-1; 8 bases are shared with TRBD2. Germline V gives CDR1 SGHRS, CDR2 YFSETQ. The trim removed 9 bases at V and 9 bases at J, leaving 14 bases unmatched. The CDR3 is made up of 14 amino acids. The CDR3 reads CATNRGGLEAEQFF. The DNA of the CDR3 is TGCGCCACCAATAGGGGGGGACTAGAGGCTGAGCAGTTCTTC. The full variable domain, with the rest looked up from reference TRBV5-1 and TRBJ2-1, is KAGVTQTPRYLIKTRGQQVTLSCSPISGHRSVSWYQQTPGQGLQFLFEYFSETQRNKGNFPGRFSGRQFSNSRSEMNVSTLELGDSALYLCATNRGGLEAEQFFGPGTRLTVL.

The sample holds many counts of this clone. The gene calls are TRBV19 and TRBJ2-3, with TRBD2 matching 7 bases. J was trimmed by 4 bases and V by 5 bases; bases with no gene match: 0. Germline V CDR1 and CDR2: LNHDA, SQIVND (reference sequence). This CDR3 region has 12 residues. Here the CDR3 reads CASSGGADTQYF. The CDR3, as DNA: TGTGCCAGTAGTGGGGGGGCAGATACGCAGTATTTT.

This clone was recorded many times. CDR3 DNA: TGTGCCAGCAGCTTAGGGACTAGCAGCGCAGATACGCAGTATTTT. Its protein is CASSLGTSSADTQYF. This chain joins TRBV7-9 and TRBJ2-3, with TRBD2 identical over 8 bases. The CDR3 has 15 residues. The V gene's germline CDR1 is SEHNR and CDR2 FQNEAQ (reference sequence). V shed 1 base and J 4 bases; nucleotides not matched to a gene: 4.

This clone was observed at least ten times. This CDR3 reads CASSLRGNQPQHF. CDR3 DNA sequence: TGTGCCAGCAGCTTGCGGGGCAATCAGCCCCAGCATTTT. The chain joins TRBV7-9 to TRBJ1-5; D not certain. Germline values: CDR1 SEHNR, CDR2 FQNEAQ (reference sequence). V gave up 3 bases and J gave up 2 bases, with 5 bases separating them. There are 13 residues in the CDR3.

This clone was recorded many times. V is TRBV6-4 and J is TRBJ2-2; 8 positions agree with TRBD2. The length of the CDR3 is 16 residues. V shed 3 bases and J 4 bases; nucleotides not matched to a gene: 7. The germline gives CDR1 MRHNA, CDR2 SNTAGT. The DNA for the CDR3 is TGTGCCAGCAGTGAGAGTAAGCGGGAGATCACCGGGGAGCTGTTTTTT. Amino acids: CASSESKREITGELFF.

This clone showed up many times. The gene calls are TRBV19 and TRBJ2-1; 9 bases agree with TRBD1. CDR3 size: 14 residues. J lost 7 bases, V lost 8 bases, and 9 bases had no gene match. Germline loops: CDR1 LNHDA, CDR2 SQIVND (reference sequence). CDR3 sequence: CASRPGTGFNEQFF. The CDR3, as DNA: TGTGCCAGTCGGCCCGGGACAGGGTTTAATGAGCAGTTCTTC.

In this sample, this clone turned up many times. The CDR3 protein is CASSLTGGNTEAFF. CDR3 coding DNA: TGTGCCAGCAGCTTGACAGGGGGGAACACTGAAGCTTTCTTT. The chain links TRBV11-2 to TRBJ1-1, with 9 bases identical to TRBD1. In germline, CDR1 is SGHAT, CDR2 FQNNGV. The CDR3 covers 14 residues. The V and J ends lost 3 bases and 1 base, in that order; junction bases with no gene match: 0.

Ten or more counts support this clone. The chain carries TRBV4-3 and TRBJ2-1, with 9 nucleotides matching TRBD1. The V segment lost 4 bases and the J segment 12 bases; nucleotides outside the gene matches: 10. Germline CDR1 LGHNA, CDR2 YSLEER. This CDR3 contains 14 residues. The CDR3: CASSPGTGLVGQFF. In DNA, the CDR3 is TGCGCCAGCAGCCCCGGGACAGGGCTCGTAGGGCAGTTCTTC.

This clone was observed at least ten times. The junction differs from germline at one of its ends, possibly a read error. The chain links TRBV4-2 to TRBJ2-1, with a weak D call TRBD2 (6 bases). The CDR3 runs to 12 residues. Germline values: CDR1 LGHNA, CDR2 YNFKEQ. CDR3 nucleotide sequence: TGTGCCAGCAGCCAAGGGGCCGGGAGATTGATCTTC. It translates to CASSQGAGRLIF.

This clone has at least ten counts. The junction does not match germline at one end; this may be a read error. The V call is TRBV20-1, the J call TRBJ1-1; the D is unclear. CDR3 length equals 9 residues. Germline CDR1 DFQATT, CDR2 SNEGSKA (reference sequence). The CDR3 DNA sequence: TGCAGTACAAACAGTGAAGCTTTCTTT. This translates into CSTNSEAFF.

This clone was seen ten or more times. The chain recombines TRBV19 with TRBJ1-1; the match to TRBD1 covers 7 bases. CDR1 is LNHDA and CDR2 is SQIVND in the germline V gene (reference sequence). The CDR3 is made up of 10 amino acids. V lost 9 bases, J lost 11 bases, and 6 bases stayed unmatched. CDR3: CARPQGKAFF. The DNA for the CDR3 is TGTGCCAGACCACAGGGGAAGGCTTTCTTT.

This clone was seen repeatedly, ten times or more. The chain has TRBV25-1 and TRBJ2-3; 7 nucleotides match TRBD2. There are 11 residues in the CDR3. With V trimmed by 6 bases and J by 6 bases, 0 bases remained unmatched. Germline lookup yields CDR1 MGHDK and CDR2 SYGVNS. CDR3 protein: CASRLADTQYF. The DNA of the CDR3 is TGTGCCAGCAGACTAGCGGATACGCAGTATTTT.

This clone was counted at least ten times. The chain employs TRBV5-4 and TRBJ2-7, with TRBD2 identical over 10 bases. Germline V lookup: CDR1 SGHNT, CDR2 YYREEE (reference sequence). V was clipped by 4 bases and J by 2 bases; unmatched bases: 9. The CDR3 sequence is 16 residues long. CDR3 sequence reads: CASSTLLAGVPYEQYF. CDR3 coding DNA: TGTGCCAGCAGCACCCTTCTAGCGGGGGTCCCCTACGAGCAGTACTTC.

This clone was seen ten or more times. The chain has TRBV28 and TRBJ1-4, with 8 bases fitting TRBD1. The CDR3 contains 14 residues. Germline V gene data show CDR1 as MDHEN and CDR2 as SYDVKM. The ends lost 8 bases at V and 4 bases at J; junction bases unmatched: 6. The CDR3 coding sequence is TGTGCCAGCGGGAGTGGACAGGGTAATGAAAAACTGTTTTTT. Protein product: CASGSGQGNEKLFF. Based on the CDR3 plus reference TRBV28 and TRBJ1-4, the full variable domain is DVKVTQSSRYLVKRTGEKVFLECVQDMDHENMFWYRQDPGLGLRLIYFSYDVKMKEKGDIPEGYSVSREKKERFSLILESASTNQTSMYLCASGSGQGNEKLFFGSGTQLSVL.